The sequence of this T cell receptor beta chain was determined in a study of CD8+CD57+ T cells in acquired aplastic anemia. Background on the study: Sorted CD4+ and CD8+ cells gave an average of approximately 3.4 ug of DNA. Notes on the study in general: Common to patients and controls were roughly 30 CD8+ CDR3 sequences.

This clonotype occurred many times. Its antigen is unidentified. Patients picked for sequencing had shown CD8+CD57+ cell expansion detected by flow cytometry. The ends were cut back, 6 bases at V and 5 bases at J, with 17 bases in the middle. This CDR3 is 14 amino acids long. Germline V gene sequence: CDR1 DFQATT, CDR2 SNEGSKA (reference sequence). Investigators profiled TCR beta VDJ and CDR3 from genomic DNA template. TCRdb itself ran the reads through MiXCR, one entry per CDR3 protein. The sample shows 450,000 to 600,000 distinct CDR3 sequences, around 33% of them seen only once. The V gene is TRBV20-1, the J gene TRBJ1-5; D may be TRBD1 (5 bases). The TCR was taken from a human donor with aplastic anemia. Sequencing was carried out using sorted CD4+, CD8+, or CD8+CD57+ T cells (not recorded which) from PBMCs. CDR3 in DNA: TGCAGTGCCCTAGCGGGGGGTATCGATCAGCCCCAGCATTTT. Translation: CSALAGGIDQPQHF.